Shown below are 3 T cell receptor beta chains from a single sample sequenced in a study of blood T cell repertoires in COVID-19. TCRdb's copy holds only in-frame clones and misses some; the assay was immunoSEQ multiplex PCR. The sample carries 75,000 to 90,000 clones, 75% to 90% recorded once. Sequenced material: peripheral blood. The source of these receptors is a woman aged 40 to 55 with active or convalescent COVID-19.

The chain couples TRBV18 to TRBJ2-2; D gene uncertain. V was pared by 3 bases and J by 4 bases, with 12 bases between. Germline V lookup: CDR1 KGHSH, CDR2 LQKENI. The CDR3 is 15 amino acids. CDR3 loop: CASSPKNEITGELFF. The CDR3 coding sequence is TGTGCCAGCTCACCGAAAAATGAGATCACCGGGGAGCTGTTTTTT.

The CDR3 here is CAISVKGFPTLYQETQYF. The CDR3 DNA follows: TGTGCCATCAGTGTCAAGGGGTTCCCAACCCTGTACCAAGAGACCCAGTACTTC. The V call is TRBV10-3, the J call TRBJ2-5; possibly TRBD1 for D (5 bases). Per the germline V gene, CDR1 is ENHRY and CDR2 is SYGVKD. Trimming shortened V by 4 bases and J by 0 bases, and 21 bases separated the two germline ends. CDR3 size: 18 residues.

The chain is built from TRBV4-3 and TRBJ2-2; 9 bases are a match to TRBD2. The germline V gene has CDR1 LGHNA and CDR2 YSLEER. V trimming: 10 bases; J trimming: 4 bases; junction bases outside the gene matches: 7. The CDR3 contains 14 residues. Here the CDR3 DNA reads TGCGCCACCCAAGCGGGGGGCTCCACCGGGGAGCTGTTTTTT. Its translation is CATQAGGSTGELFF.